This T cell receptor beta chain was recovered during a study of early T cells in non-severe SARS-CoV-2 infection. At the level of the study: With bulk RNA from unsorted whole blood as input, sequencing yielded unpaired chains.

The study's findings and limits: VDJdb-based matching was biased toward anti-spike CD8 responses and missed private and CD4 specificities.

V lost 1 base, J lost 2 bases, and 12 bases lay in between. The CDR3 length is 15 residues. Looked up from germline, CDR1 is SQVTM and CDR2 is ANQGSEA. As part of library construction, unique molecular identifiers were attached to individual cDNA molecules. TCRdb reprocessed the 5' RACE reads with MiXCR, giving one entry per CDR3 protein. The table shows more than 50,000 distinct CDR3 sequences, with less than 15% occurring only once. As concerns this clonotype: Its antigen is still unknown.

The sequence was collected from an adult who was a healthcare worker with PCR-confirmed SARS-CoV-2 infection or an uninfected control (not recorded which). This specimen was whole blood, taken at baseline. The rearrangement joins TRBV29-1 to TRBJ2-4; D gene unclear. In nucleotides, the CDR3 is TGCAGCGTTGAAGGCTCGACTCCTACCAAAAACATTCAGTACTTC. It specifies CSVEGSTPTKNIQYF. The full variable domain, completed using reference TRBV29-1 and TRBJ2-4, is SAVISQKPSRDICQRGTSLTIQCQVDSQVTMMFWYRQQPGQSLTLIATANQGSEATYESGFVIDKFPISRPNLTFSTLTVSNMSPEDSSIYLCSVEGSTPTKNIQYFGAGTRLSVL.